This TCR beta chain was found in a study of CD8 T cell repertoires and HIV-1 epitope variants. Study background: Controls were a CMV, EBV and flu pool, Ebola AY9, and no peptide. Tested: three Gag epitope families, Nef HW9 and YT9. Separate from the cultures, 1M uncultured T cells served as baseline.

Study-wide points: Of roughly ten antigen-specific beta clonotypes, about 6 appeared to cross-react with escape variants.

The ends were cut back, 0 bases at V and 4 bases at J, with 5 bases in the middle. The V gene's germline CDR1 is SGHRS and CDR2 YFSETQ. CDR3 size: 13 residues. The assay was immunoSEQ multiplex PCR, and TCRdb's table has in-frame clones only and misses some. Seen here are 4,000 to 6,000 clones, about 65% observed once, and the top ten hold roughly 45%. To note about this clone: Its antigen is unidentified.

V and J are TRBV5-1 and TRBJ2-1; D is unclear. The TCR comes from a male donor with HIV. The specimen sequenced was cultured CD8+ T cells derived from PBMCs. The CDR3 nucleotides are TGCGCCAGCAGCTTGGACAGTTACAATGAGCAGTTCTTC. This codes for CASSLDSYNEQFF.